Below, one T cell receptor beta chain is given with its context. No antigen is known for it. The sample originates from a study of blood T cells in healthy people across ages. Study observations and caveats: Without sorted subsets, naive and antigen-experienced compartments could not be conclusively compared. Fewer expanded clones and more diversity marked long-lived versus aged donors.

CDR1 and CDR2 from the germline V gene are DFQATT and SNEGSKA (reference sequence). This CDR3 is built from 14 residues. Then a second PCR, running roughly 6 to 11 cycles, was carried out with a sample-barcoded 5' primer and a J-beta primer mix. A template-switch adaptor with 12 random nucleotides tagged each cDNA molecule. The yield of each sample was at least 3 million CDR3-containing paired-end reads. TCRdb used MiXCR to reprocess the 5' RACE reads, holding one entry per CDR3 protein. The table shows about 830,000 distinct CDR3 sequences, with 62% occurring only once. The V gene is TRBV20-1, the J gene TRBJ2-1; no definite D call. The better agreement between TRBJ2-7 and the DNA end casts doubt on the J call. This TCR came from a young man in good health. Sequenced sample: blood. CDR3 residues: CSARGLNSYNEQYF. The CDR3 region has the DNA TGCAGTGCTAGAGGACTGAACTCCTACAATGAGCAGTACTTC.